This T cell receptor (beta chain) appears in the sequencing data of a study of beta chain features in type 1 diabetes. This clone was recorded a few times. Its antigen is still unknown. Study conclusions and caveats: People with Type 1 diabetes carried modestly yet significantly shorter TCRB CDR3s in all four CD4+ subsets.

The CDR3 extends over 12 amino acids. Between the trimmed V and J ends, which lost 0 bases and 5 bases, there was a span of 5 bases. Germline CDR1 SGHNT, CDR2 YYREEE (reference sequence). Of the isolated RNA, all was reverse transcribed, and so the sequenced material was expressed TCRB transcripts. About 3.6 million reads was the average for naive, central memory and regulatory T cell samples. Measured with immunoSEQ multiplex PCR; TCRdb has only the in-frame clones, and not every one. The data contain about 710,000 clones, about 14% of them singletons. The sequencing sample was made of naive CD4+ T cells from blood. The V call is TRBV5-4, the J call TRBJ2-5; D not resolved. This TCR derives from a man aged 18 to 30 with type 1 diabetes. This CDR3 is CASSLAGETQYF. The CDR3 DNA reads TGTGCCAGCAGCTTGGCTGGTGAGACCCAGTACTTC.